A selection of T cell receptor beta chains follows, all from one sample in a study of Graves' ophthalmopathy and Graves' hyperthyroidism. TCRdb re-called the multiplex PCR reads with MiXCR, one entry per CDR3 protein. The sample comprises a few hundred thousand distinct CDR3 sequences, about 18% of which are singletons, and 1.6% rests with the top ten. Sequences were obtained from peripheral blood. These receptors were taken from a young woman with Graves' ophthalmopathy. The CDR3 runs from the conserved cysteine through the conserved F or W. D genes are given only for firm matches. Size tells how often a clone was seen (once, few, many) or the class of an expanded clone, and some rows leave it out.

V gene	J gene	clone size	D gene	CDR3 DNA	CDR3 protein
TRBV6-5	TRBJ1-2	many	-	TGTGCCAGCAGGGGGGACGCTAACTATGGCTACACCTTC	CASRGDANYGYTF
TRBV6-4	TRBJ1-1	many	TRBD1	TGTGCCAGCAGTCCAACAGGGGCGGGGGACACTGAAGCTTTCTTT	CASSPTGAGDTEAFF
TRBV28	TRBJ2-7	-	-	TGTGCCAGCATACAAGGACAAGGGGATGTAGGCGAGCAGTACTTC	CASIQGQGDVGEQYF
TRBV9	TRBJ2-7	many	-	TGTGCCAGCAGCGACCGGGACTCGAACTACGAGCAGTACTTC	CASSDRDSNYEQYF
TRBV12-3/TRBV12-4	TRBJ2-5	many	-	TGTGCCAGCAGTTCTACAGGGCCGGAGACCCAGTACTTC	CASSSTGPETQYF
TRBV28	TRBJ2-7	few	-	TGTGCCAGCAGTTTAACGGCAGGGAGTAACGAGCAGTACTTC	CASSLTAGSNEQYF
TRBV7-2	TRBJ2-4	many	TRBD2	TGTGCCAGCAGCTTTAGCGGGAGTTTGGGGGCCAAAAACATTCAGTACTTC	CASSFSGSLGAKNIQYF
TRBV19	TRBJ1-2	many	-	TGTGCCAGTAGGATGGGACCAACTAGGGGGTACACCTTC	CASRMGPTRGYTF
TRBV27	TRBJ2-2	many	-	TGTGCCAGCAGTTTAGCAGGGCGAGGCGGGGAGCTGTTTTTT	CASSLAGRGGELFF
TRBV7-2	TRBJ1-1	many	-	TGTGCCAGCAGCTTAACGGGCCAGGGCCTTGAAGCTTTCTTT	CASSLTGQGLEAFF
TRBV3-1	TRBJ1-1	many	-	TGTGCCAGCAGCCCCGACTACCTCGGCCACACTGAAGCTTTCTTT	CASSPDYLGHTEAFF